This entry is about one T cell receptor beta chain. The CDR3 totals 17 residues. Germline CDR1 is MNHNY and CDR2 is SVGAGI (reference sequence). With V trimmed by 5 bases and J by 4 bases, 15 bases remained unmatched. In the original analysis: Nucleated cell number was recorded as an estimate derived from reference gene primer amplification. Here immunoSEQ multiplex PCR was the method, and the copy in TCRdb shows in-frame clones only, minus some. V and J calls and clone size are copied from that table; D and trimming were computed from the DNA. This table has 220,000 or so clones, roughly 84% appearing once. The data are from a study of blood T cell repertoires in COVID-19. This study enrolled people aged roughly 18 to 100 from 24 US geographic areas.

The chain carries TRBV6-6 and TRBJ2-7; TRBD2 aligns across 9 bases. The clonotype was recovered from a woman between 40 and 55 years old who had recovered from COVID-19. The sequencing sample was made of PBMCs or T cells enriched from blood (not recorded which). CDR3 nucleotides: TGTGCCAGCAGTCCCCGACCTCCGACTAGCGGACTATACGAGCAGTACTTC. Its translation: CASSPRPPTSGLYEQYF.